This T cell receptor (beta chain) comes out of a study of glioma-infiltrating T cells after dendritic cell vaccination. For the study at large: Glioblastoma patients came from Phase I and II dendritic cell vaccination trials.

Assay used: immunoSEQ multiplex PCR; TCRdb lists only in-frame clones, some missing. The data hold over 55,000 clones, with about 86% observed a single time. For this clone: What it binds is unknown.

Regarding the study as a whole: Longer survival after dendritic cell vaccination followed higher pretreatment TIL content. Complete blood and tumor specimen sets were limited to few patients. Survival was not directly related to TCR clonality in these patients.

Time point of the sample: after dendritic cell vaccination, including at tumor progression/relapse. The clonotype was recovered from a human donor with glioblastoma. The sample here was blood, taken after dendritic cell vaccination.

CDR3 DNA: TGCGCCAGCAGCCAGCCCCGGACAGGGGTCTTTGGGGCCAACGTCCTGACTTTC. Protein: CASSQPRTGVFGANVLTF. J is TRBJ2-6 and V is TRBV4-1; 9 nucleotides agree with TRBD1. The ends lost 3 bases at V and 3 bases at J; junction bases unmatched: 9. From germline, CDR1 is MGHRA and CDR2 YSYEKL. The CDR3 contains 18 residues.